One and the same sample provided the 30 T cell receptor beta chains below, sequenced in a study of shared T cell receptors in the human thymus. The repertoire was sequenced with immunoSEQ multiplex PCR; TCRdb's copy has only in-frame clones and lacks some. This table holds approximately 660,000 clones, around 89% found once. These sequences were also reported in another study, on human thymus T cells.

Specimen: thymocytes. The receptors shown here come from a boy in the first two years of life with a congenital heart defect.

The chain employs TRBV7-2 and TRBJ2-7; D is possibly TRBD2 (6 bases). The germline CDR1 and CDR2 sequences are SGHTA and FQGNSA. The CDR3 length is 16 residues. V lost 0 bases and J lost 3, with 15 bases in between. The CDR3, as DNA: TGTGCCAGCAGCTTAGCGAGCCCGGGAGAGGTCTACGAGCAGTACTTC. It encodes CASSLASPGEVYEQYF.

The gene calls are TRBV5-1 and TRBJ2-7, with 8 bases fitting TRBD1. The J segment lost 3 bases and the V segment lost 4 bases, leaving 6 bases of the junction unmatched. Germline V gene data show CDR1 as SGHRS and CDR2 as YFSETQ. This CDR3 contains 14 residues. Here the CDR3 DNA reads TGCGCCAGCAGCCCTTGGACAGGGAACTACGAGCAGTACTTC. It specifies CASSPWTGNYEQYF.

This clone has more than one count but fewer than ten. The chain carries TRBV7-3 and TRBJ2-2; D is possibly TRBD1 (5 bases). Germline CDR1 is SGHTA and CDR2 is FQGTGA. This CDR3 region has 14 residues. Trimming took off 8 bases at V and 7 bases at J, with 17 bases between the two ends. The CDR3 nucleotides are TGTGCCAGCGCCCAGGGAAGCAGGAGCGGGGAGCTGTTTTTT. Protein product: CASAQGSRSGELFF.

This clone has just one count. This rearrangement joins TRBV5-3 to TRBJ2-4, with 7 bases lining up with TRBD1. TRBV5-3 is marked as an open reading frame, function uncertain. The CDR3 totals 16 residues. Losses at the gene ends were 0 bases for V and 7 bases for J; bases not matched to a gene: 10. The CDR3 DNA reads as TGTGCCAGAAGCTTGGAAGGGGGCGATGGGGAGAACATTCAGTACTTC. It specifies CARSLEGGDGENIQYF.

This sequence joins TRBV28 and TRBJ2-4; the D gene is possibly TRBD2 (5 bases). The germline CDR1 and CDR2 sequences are MDHEN and SYDVKM. Trimming removed 4 bases from V and 4 bases from J, with 14 bases in between. The CDR3 has 15 residues. The CDR3 bases are TGTGCCAGCAGTTGCATCCGGGAACAGAAAAACATTCAGTACTTC. This codes for CASSCIREQKNIQYF.

The chain employs TRBV20-1 and TRBJ1-2, with 9 positions matching TRBD1. The V gene end was trimmed by 5 bases and the J gene end by 5 bases; junction bases not matched to a gene: 0. The CDR3 is made up of 11 amino acids. Germline V gene lookup returns CDR1 DFQATT and CDR2 SNEGSKA (reference sequence). Here the CDR3 DNA reads TGCAGTGCTGGACAGGGGTATGGCTACACCTTC. Its protein is CSAGQGYGYTF.

The genes are TRBV11-2 and TRBJ1-2; 7 nucleotides match TRBD1. Germline CDR1 reads SGHAT; CDR2 reads FQNNGV. This CDR3 spans 12 amino acids. Trimming removed 3 bases from V and 8 bases from J; junction bases left unmatched: 3. For the CDR3, the DNA is TGTGCCAGCAGCTTTGGGACAGCGGGCTACACCTTC. Its translation is CASSFGTAGYTF.

V is TRBV29-1 and J is TRBJ2-5; TRBD1 might be the D (6 bases). V was trimmed by 4 bases and J by 5 bases, leaving 17 bases between them. From germline, CDR1 is SQVTM and CDR2 ANQGSEA. The CDR3 covers 14 residues. The CDR3 DNA reads TGCAGCGTTGGCACAGGGTACCACCGGGAGACCCAGTACTTC. Translation gives CSVGTGYHRETQYF.

The chain links TRBV28 to TRBJ2-7, with D maybe TRBD2 (5 bases). The germline gives CDR1 MDHEN, CDR2 SYDVKM. V lost 3 bases and J lost 4, with 7 bases in between. This CDR3 contains 12 residues. In nucleotides, the CDR3 is TGTGCCAGCAGTTTTTCGGGGTACGAGCAGTACTTC. It specifies CASSFSGYEQYF.

This chain's CDR3 is CASSHSLNGYEQYF. CDR3 coding DNA: TGTGCCAGCAGCCACAGTCTAAACGGATACGAGCAGTACTTC. The V call is TRBV7-2, the J call TRBJ2-7; D is unresolved. There are 14 residues in the CDR3. Looked up from germline, CDR1 is SGHTA and CDR2 is FQGNSA. Trimming removed 5 bases at V and 4 bases at J, with 15 bases between.

This clone was counted a single time. The rearrangement links TRBV27 to TRBJ1-1, with 9 bases aligning to TRBD1. Germline V gives CDR1 MNHEY, CDR2 SMNVEV (reference sequence). The CDR3 length is 13 residues. The V gene end was trimmed by 7 bases and the J gene end by 6 bases; junction bases not matched to a gene: 6. CDR3 bases: TGTGCCAGCAACGGGACAGGGACCGCTGAAGCTTTCTTT. Protein sequence: CASNGTGTAEAFF.

This chain joins TRBV25-1 and TRBJ1-3; TRBD1 aligns across 10 bases. The ends lost 10 bases at V and 0 bases at J; junction bases unmatched: 9. There are 16 residues in the CDR3. The germline V gene encodes CDR1 MGHDK and CDR2 SYGVNS. The CDR3 bases are TGTGCCACCCGGACAGGGGGAAAAGGCTCTGGAAACACCATATATTTT. Its protein is CATRTGGKGSGNTIYF.

This clone was picked up a small number of times. The V call is TRBV6-4, the J call TRBJ1-4; D is ambiguous. Germline CDR1 MRHNA, CDR2 SNTAGT. This CDR3 has 15 residues. V was trimmed by 0 bases and J by 8 bases, leaving 13 bases between them. The chain's CDR3 is CASSDSTGSEEKLFF. In DNA, the CDR3 is TGTGCCAGCAGTGACTCGACCGGGTCGGAGGAAAAACTGTTTTTT.

The chain joins TRBV11-2 to TRBJ1-2, with 9 positions matching TRBD1. CDR1 is SGHAT and CDR2 is FQNNGV in the germline V gene. V lost 5 bases, J lost 2 bases, and 6 bases stayed unmatched. This CDR3 is built from 15 residues. The DNA of the CDR3 is TGTGCCAGCAGCGCCCGAGGGACAGGGAACTATGGCTACACCTTC. This sequence encodes CASSARGTGNYGYTF.

This rearrangement joins TRBV9 to TRBJ2-5; 9 bases align to TRBD2. The CDR3 runs to 16 residues. The V and J ends lost 1 base and 5 bases, in that order; junction bases with no gene match: 9. Germline-derived CDR1 and CDR2 are SGDLS and YYNGEE. Here the CDR3 DNA reads TGTGCCAGCAGCGTATATACGCGGGAGGGCCAGGAGACCCAGTACTTC. Protein product: CASSVYTREGQETQYF.

V gene TRBV28 combines with J gene TRBJ2-1; 7 nucleotides match TRBD2. Germline values: CDR1 MDHEN, CDR2 SYDVKM. This CDR3 has 17 residues. J was trimmed by 10 bases and V by 3 bases; bases with no gene match: 18. The CDR3 DNA sequence: TGTGCCAGCAGTTTCCATACCGGGACTACCAACCGCGGGGAGCAGTTCTTC. Its protein product is CASSFHTGTTNRGEQFF. The whole variable domain, remainder taken from reference TRBV28 and TRBJ2-1, is DVKVTQSSRYLVKRTGEKVFLECVQDMDHENMFWYRQDPGLGLRLIYFSYDVKMKEKGDIPEGYSVSREKKERFSLILESASTNQTSMYLCASSFHTGTTNRGEQFFGPGTRLTVL.

The chain couples TRBV7-9 to TRBJ2-3, with D possibly matching TRBD1 (6 bases). This CDR3 contains 14 residues. V was clipped by 1 base and J by 1 base, with 6 bases between them. In germline, CDR1 is SEHNR, CDR2 FQNEAQ (reference sequence). DNA of the CDR3: TGTGCCAGCAGCTTAGGACAGGGCACAGATACGCAGTATTTT. Translation gives CASSLGQGTDTQYF. Filled out from reference TRBV7-9 and TRBJ2-3, the complete variable domain reads DTGVSQNPRHKITKRGQNVTFRCDPISEHNRLYWYRQTLGQGPEFLTYFQNEAQLEKSRLLSDRFSAERPKGSFSTLEIQRTEQGDSAMYLCASSLGQGTDTQYFGPGTRLTVL.

The J gene is TRBJ2-1, the V gene TRBV27; 13 bases map to TRBD2. The CDR3 consists of 17 residues. The ends lost 6 bases at V and 0 bases at J; junction bases unmatched: 5. Germline V gives CDR1 MNHEY, CDR2 SMNVEV (reference sequence). The CDR3 DNA reads as TGTGCCAGCAGCGGGACTAGCGGGACCATCTCCTACAATGAGCAGTTCTTC. Translated: CASSGTSGTISYNEQFF.

This clone was seen once. The rearrangement uses TRBV27 and TRBJ2-1, with 13 bases that match TRBD2. V lost 5 bases, J lost 2 bases, and 3 bases stayed unmatched. Germline V gene lookup returns CDR1 MNHEY and CDR2 SMNVEV (reference sequence). This CDR3 comprises 16 residues. CDR3 DNA sequence: TGTGCCAGCAGTCCGGGGACTAGCGGGGCCTACAATGAGCAGTTCTTC. Its translation is CASSPGTSGAYNEQFF.

The J gene is TRBJ2-1, the V gene TRBV11-2; D is undetermined. Trimming stripped 1 base from V and 9 bases from J, with 7 bases between. Per the germline V gene, CDR1 is SGHAT and CDR2 is FQNNGV. CDR3 length: 12 residues. The CDR3 spells CASSLGGLEQFF. The CDR3 DNA reads as TGTGCCAGCAGCTTAGGAGGTCTTGAGCAGTTCTTC.

The rearrangement joins TRBV28 to TRBJ2-5; 10 nucleotides agree with TRBD1. V gave up 9 bases and J gave up 3 bases; unmatched junction bases: 4. CDR1 is MDHEN, CDR2 SYDVKM, per germline. The CDR3 extends over 13 amino acids. The CDR3 DNA reads as TGTGCCAGTAGGGACAGGGGAAAAGAGACCCAGTACTTC. Translating gives CASRDRGKETQYF.

The CDR3: CASSPSGRGGEQFF. DNA of the CDR3: TGTGCCAGCAGCCCAAGCGGGAGGGGGGGTGAGCAGTTCTTC. The V gene is TRBV11-3, the J gene TRBJ2-1; 10 bases line up with TRBD2. CDR1 and CDR2 (germline): SGHNT, YENEEA. V dropped 5 bases and J dropped 9; count of bases not matched to a gene: 7. The CDR3 is 14 amino acids.

The rearrangement links TRBV4-3 to TRBJ2-7; 7 bases line up with TRBD1. The germline V gene encodes CDR1 LGHNA and CDR2 YSLEER. After removal of 5 bases from V and 1 base from J, the junction contained 14 bases not matched to a gene. CDR3 length: 17 amino acids. The CDR3 DNA reads TGCGCCAGCAGCAGGGGGCGTACAGGTTCGCCTTCCTACGAGCAGTACTTC. Translation: CASSRGRTGSPSYEQYF.

The rearrangement joins TRBV27 to TRBJ1-5, with D possibly TRBD1 on 5 matching bases. The germline V gene encodes CDR1 MNHEY and CDR2 SMNVEV (reference sequence). V lost 6 bases and J 5 bases, leaving 17 bases between the germline ends. The CDR3 sequence is 15 residues long. The CDR3 region is CASSKGATSDQPQHF. In DNA form, the CDR3 reads TGTGCCAGCAGCAAAGGGGCGACGTCGGATCAGCCCCAGCATTTT.

The chain uses TRBV18 and TRBJ1-5, with D perhaps TRBD1 (5 bases). The V gene's germline CDR1 is KGHSH and CDR2 LQKENI. The CDR3 is 15 residues long. Between the trimmed V and J ends, which lost 3 bases and 4 bases, there was a span of 13 bases. In nucleotides, the CDR3 is TGTGCCAGCTCACCTGAAGGGGATCGTAATCAGCCCCAGCATTTT. Translating it yields CASSPEGDRNQPQHF.

V gene TRBV7-8 combines with J gene TRBJ2-7; no clear D. V lost 1 base and J lost 4, with 5 bases in between. The CDR3 sequence is 12 residues long. Germline V gene sequence: CDR1 SGHVS, CDR2 FQNEAQ. The CDR3 loop is CASSLVAYEQYF. The CDR3 coding sequence is TGTGCCAGCAGCTTAGTAGCATACGAGCAGTACTTC.

The count of this clone is one. This chain uses TRBV2 with TRBJ2-5; D ambiguous. V was trimmed by 0 bases and J by 0 bases, leaving 8 bases between them. The CDR3 spans 15 residues. Germline V CDR1 and CDR2: SNHLY, FYNNEI. The CDR3 is CASSEANNYQETQYF. CDR3 nucleotide sequence: TGTGCCAGCAGTGAAGCTAATAACTACCAAGAGACCCAGTACTTC.

This clone has just one count. The chain links TRBV29-1 to TRBJ2-3; D is ambiguous. From germline, CDR1 is SQVTM and CDR2 ANQGSEA. The CDR3 covers 15 residues. V gave up 5 bases and J gave up 2 bases, with 17 bases separating them. DNA of the CDR3: TGCAGCGTTACGCCCGGTAAAAAGAACACAGATACGCAGTATTTT. Amino acid sequence: CSVTPGKKNTDTQYF.

This sequence joins TRBV18 and TRBJ2-7, with 8 bases fitting TRBD2. The germline gives CDR1 KGHSH, CDR2 LQKENI. Unmatched junction bases numbered 16, after V lost 3 bases and J lost 9 bases. This CDR3 region has 16 residues. The CDR3 DNA reads as TGTGCCAGCTCACCGACTCCCGGACTAGCCGGACCACGGCAGTACTTC. Protein sequence: CASSPTPGLAGPRQYF.

This chain links TRBV15 with TRBJ2-1, with a possible D match to TRBD2 (7 bases). V was cut by 3 bases and J by 8 bases, with 17 bases left in between. The CDR3 consists of 15 residues. Germline assignment: CDR1 LNHNV and CDR2 YYDKDF (reference sequence). The CDR3 is CATSRGRGRGHEQFF. CDR3 nucleotide sequence: TGTGCCACCAGCAGGGGGCGGGGGCGAGGCCATGAGCAGTTCTTC.